The T cell receptor beta chain under discussion was sequenced for a study of shared clonotypes between healthy human individuals. This CDR3 is built from 14 residues. V trimming: 6 bases; J trimming: 2 bases; junction bases outside the gene matches: 6. The germline CDR1 and CDR2 sequences are LNHDA and SQIVND (reference sequence). Replicate sorted-subset PCRs were loaded with around 200 ng DNA, roughly 33,000 T cell genomes. Profiled with immunoSEQ multiplex PCR; TCRdb holds only in-frame clones, not every one. The table has some 1 million clones, about 75% seen once; the top ten hold approximately 1.5%.

The sequenced sample was memory CD4+ T cells sorted from blood. Indicated subset: CD45RA-negative fraction. This TCR was sampled from a man younger than 35 in good health. The chain has TRBV19 and TRBJ1-1, with 7 bases matching TRBD1. CDR3 region: CASRFTGANTEAFF. The CDR3, as DNA: TGTGCCAGTAGATTCACAGGGGCCAACACTGAAGCTTTCTTT.